These T cell receptor beta chains were read from a single sample in a study of T-cell memory formation after mild COVID-19. Using its own MiXCR run on the 5' RACE reads, TCRdb lists one record per CDR3 protein. The repertoire consists of hundreds of thousands of distinct CDR3 sequences, with over 15% occurring once and the leading ten covering 22%. Material: PBMCs or a T cell subset sorted from them (not recorded which). Every receptor here comes from a man aged 18 to 35 who had mild COVID-19 (a few samples of this study predate the infection). Cell type and time point are not known. The conserved cysteine and the conserved F or W are not part of the CDR3 here. The D gene is left open where the match is weak. The listing skips clone size in some rows; elsewhere it reads once, few, many or a size class.

clone size	V gene	D gene	J gene	CDR3 protein
few	TRBV29-1	TRBD2	TRBJ2-3	SVEDGWTSGADTQY
many	TRBV29-1	NA	TRBJ1-1	SVTNTEAF
few	TRBV6-6	NA	TRBJ1-5	ASGGGNQPQH
NA	TRBV12-3/TRBV12-4	NA	TRBJ1-5	ASSPVGGPQPQH
NA	TRBV6-2/TRBV6-3	NA	TRBJ1-2	ASSYSLDTANGYT
many	TRBV20-1	NA	TRBJ2-3	SAPPAGRTDTQY
few	TRBV7-9	NA	TRBJ2-5	ASSSFEEGETQY
NA	TRBV7-2	NA	TRBJ2-2	ASSLRQRPGELF
NA	TRBV2	NA	TRBJ2-1	ASSPWGRHNEQF
few	TRBV5-1	NA	TRBJ2-1	ASSLVDGTYNEQF
few	TRBV7-9	TRBD2	TRBJ2-1	ASSNGGAESYNEQF
NA	TRBV5-1	NA	TRBJ2-6	ASSLVASGANVLT
NA	TRBV4-1	TRBD2	TRBJ2-7	ASTGLAGEQY
few	TRBV29-1	TRBD1	TRBJ2-1	SVGQGDYNEQF
NA	TRBV7-9	NA	TRBJ2-5	ASSSTPRTIETQY
few	TRBV6-5	NA	TRBJ2-2	ASSYSGLYHTGELF
many	TRBV29-1	NA	TRBJ2-7	SVEDGGESSYEQY
NA	TRBV29-1	NA	TRBJ2-1	SATVVPYNEQF
few	TRBV13	NA	TRBJ1-2	ASSSMTGYGYT
few	TRBV9	NA	TRBJ2-2	ASSPKTSTGELF
NA	TRBV12-3/TRBV12-4	NA	TRBJ2-7	ASSLLVEGTDYEQY
many	TRBV2	NA	TRBJ1-3	ASSEGSGNTIY
few	TRBV7-9	NA	TRBJ2-4	ASSLFNTRGNIQY
NA	TRBV9	NA	TRBJ2-1	ASSVAGGNEQF
many	TRBV4-2	NA	TRBJ2-2	ASSQVEGNTGELF
few	TRBV27	NA	TRBJ2-6	ASSLRGLGANVLT
NA	TRBV29-1	TRBD2	TRBJ2-3	STGGAVTDTQY
NA	TRBV20-1	NA	TRBJ2-3	SARLGVRDTQY
few	TRBV6-5	NA	TRBJ1-2	ASSYSSWGGSGYT
many	TRBV10-3	NA	TRBJ2-3	AISEQGRTDTQY
NA	TRBV9	TRBD1	TRBJ1-5	ASSRRDRRDQPQH
few	TRBV12-3/TRBV12-4	NA	TRBJ2-2	ASRVMTGELF
many	TRBV7-4	NA	TRBJ1-2	ASILGGYSPDYT
NA	TRBV7-9	NA	TRBJ2-1	ASSGQSSYNEQF
NA	TRBV11-1	NA	TRBJ2-5	ASSLEAGWETQY
NA	TRBV12-3/TRBV12-4	TRBD2	TRBJ2-5	ASSRAPTSGEETQY
few	TRBV7-9	TRBD1	TRBJ1-1	ASSRWRGRRTEAF
NA	TRBV6-2/TRBV6-3	NA	TRBJ2-7	ASEGGYEQY
few	TRBV18	NA	TRBJ2-4	ASSPPSGSAEGIQY
once	TRBV5-1	NA	TRBJ2-2	ASSLYGEASVAGELF